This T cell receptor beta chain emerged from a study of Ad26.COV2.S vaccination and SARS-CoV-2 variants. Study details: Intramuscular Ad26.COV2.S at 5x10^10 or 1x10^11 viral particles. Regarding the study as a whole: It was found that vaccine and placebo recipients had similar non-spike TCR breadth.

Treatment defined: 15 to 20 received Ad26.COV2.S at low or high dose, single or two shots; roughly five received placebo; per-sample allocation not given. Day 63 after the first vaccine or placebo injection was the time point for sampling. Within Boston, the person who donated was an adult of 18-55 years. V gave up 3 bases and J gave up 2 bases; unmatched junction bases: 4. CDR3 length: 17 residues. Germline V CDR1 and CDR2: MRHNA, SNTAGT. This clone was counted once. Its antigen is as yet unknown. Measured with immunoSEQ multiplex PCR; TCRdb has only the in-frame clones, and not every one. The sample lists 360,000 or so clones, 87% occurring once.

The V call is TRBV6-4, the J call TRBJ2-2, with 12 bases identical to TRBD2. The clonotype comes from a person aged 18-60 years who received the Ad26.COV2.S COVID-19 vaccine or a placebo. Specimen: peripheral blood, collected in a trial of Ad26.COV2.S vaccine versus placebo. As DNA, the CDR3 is TGTGCCAGCAGTGAATCTAGCGGGGGGGCCAACACCGGGGAGCTGTTTTTT. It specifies CASSESSGGANTGELFF.